This TCR beta chain was sequenced during a study of T cell responses to AZD1222 COVID-19 vaccine. The table came from immunoSEQ multiplex PCR; TCRdb's copy has only in-frame clones and leaves some out. Of approximately 30,000 clones listed, 80% to 95% are singletons. This CDR3 is 14 amino acids long. The germline V gene encodes CDR1 SGDLS and CDR2 YYNGEE. V dropped 5 bases and J dropped 0 bases, with 10 bases sitting between them. With respect to this clone: The antigen is not known.

Points from the study as a whole: Epitopes outside B.1.351 and B.1.1.7 mutated regions reportedly drew nearly half of spike TCRs.

This sequence originates from an adult who received the AZD1222 COVID-19 vaccine. This sequence joins TRBV9 and TRBJ2-3; the D call may be TRBD1 or TRBD2 (6 bases each). Sequenced here: peripheral blood, sampled 28 days after the second AZD1222 dose. In DNA, the CDR3 is TGTGCCAGCAGGGGGGGCGGAAGCACAGATACGCAGTATTTT. This encodes CASRGGGSTDTQYF. The variable domain in full, with the rest retrieved from reference TRBV9 and TRBJ2-3, is DSGVTQTPKHLITATGQRVTLRCSPRSGDLSVYWYQQSLDQGLQFLIQYYNGEERAKGNILERFSAQQFPDLHSELNLSSLELGDSALYFCASRGGGSTDTQYFGPGTRLTVL.